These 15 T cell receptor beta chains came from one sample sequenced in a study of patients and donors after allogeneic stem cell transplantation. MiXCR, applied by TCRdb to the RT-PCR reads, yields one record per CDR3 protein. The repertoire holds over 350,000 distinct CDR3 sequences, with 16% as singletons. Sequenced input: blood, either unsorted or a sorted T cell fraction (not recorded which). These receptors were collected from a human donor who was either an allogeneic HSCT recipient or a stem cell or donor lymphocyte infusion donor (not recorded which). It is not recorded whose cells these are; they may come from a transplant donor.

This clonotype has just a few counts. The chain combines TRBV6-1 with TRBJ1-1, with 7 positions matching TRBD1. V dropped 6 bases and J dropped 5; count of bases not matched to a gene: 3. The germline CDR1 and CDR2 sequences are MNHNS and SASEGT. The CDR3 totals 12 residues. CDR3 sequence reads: CASRQGWTEAFF. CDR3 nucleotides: TGTGCCAGCAGACAGGGGTGGACTGAAGCTTTCTTT.

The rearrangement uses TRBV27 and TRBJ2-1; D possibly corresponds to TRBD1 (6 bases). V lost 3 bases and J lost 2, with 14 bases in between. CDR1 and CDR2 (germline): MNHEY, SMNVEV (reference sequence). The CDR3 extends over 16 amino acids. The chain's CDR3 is CASSFKTAGAYNEQFF. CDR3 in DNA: TGTGCCAGCAGTTTCAAGACGGCAGGGGCCTACAATGAGCAGTTCTTC.

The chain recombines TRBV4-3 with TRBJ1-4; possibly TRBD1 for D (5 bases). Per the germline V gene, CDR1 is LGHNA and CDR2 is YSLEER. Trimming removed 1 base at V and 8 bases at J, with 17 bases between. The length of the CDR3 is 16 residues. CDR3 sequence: CASSQATGGLIEKLFF. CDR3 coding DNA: TGCGCCAGCAGCCAAGCAACAGGCGGGTTGATCGAAAAACTGTTTTTT.

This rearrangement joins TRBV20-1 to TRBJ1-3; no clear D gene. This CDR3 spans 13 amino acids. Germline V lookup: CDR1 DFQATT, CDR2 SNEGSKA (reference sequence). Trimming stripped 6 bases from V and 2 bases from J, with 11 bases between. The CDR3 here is CSANRGPGNTIYF. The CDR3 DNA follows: TGCAGTGCCAACAGAGGGCCTGGAAACACCATATATTTT.

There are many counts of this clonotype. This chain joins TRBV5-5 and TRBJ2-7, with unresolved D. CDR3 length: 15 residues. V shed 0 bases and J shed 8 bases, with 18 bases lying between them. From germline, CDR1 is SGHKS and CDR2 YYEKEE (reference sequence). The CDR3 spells CASSLEASGYEQQYF. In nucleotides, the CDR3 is TGTGCCAGCAGCTTGGAGGCCTCCGGGTATGAGCAGCAGTACTTC.

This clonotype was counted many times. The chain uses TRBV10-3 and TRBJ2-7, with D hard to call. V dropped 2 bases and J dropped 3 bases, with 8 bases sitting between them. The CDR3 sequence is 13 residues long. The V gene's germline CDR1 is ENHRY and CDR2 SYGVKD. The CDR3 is CAISEDTIYEQYF. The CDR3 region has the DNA TGTGCCATCAGTGAGGACACAATCTACGAGCAGTACTTC.

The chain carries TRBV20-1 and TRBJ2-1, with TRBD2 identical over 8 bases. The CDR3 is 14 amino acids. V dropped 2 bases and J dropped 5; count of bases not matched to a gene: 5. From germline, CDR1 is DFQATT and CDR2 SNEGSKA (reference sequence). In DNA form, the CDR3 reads TGCAGTGCTAGAACCGGGCGGGGGGACAATGAGCAGTTCTTC. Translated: CSARTGRGDNEQFF.

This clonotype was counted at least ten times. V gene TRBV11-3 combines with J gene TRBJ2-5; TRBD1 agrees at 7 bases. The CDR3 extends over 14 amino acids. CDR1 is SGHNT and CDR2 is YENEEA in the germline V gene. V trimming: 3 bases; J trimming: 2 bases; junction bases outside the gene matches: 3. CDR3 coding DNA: TGTGCCAGCAGCTTGAGACAGGGACAAGAGACCCAGTACTTC. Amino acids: CASSLRQGQETQYF.

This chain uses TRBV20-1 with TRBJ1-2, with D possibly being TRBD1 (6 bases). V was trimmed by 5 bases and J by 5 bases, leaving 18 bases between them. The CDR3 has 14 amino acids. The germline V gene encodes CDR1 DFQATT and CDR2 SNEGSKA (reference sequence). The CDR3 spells CSASKDSPRYGYTF. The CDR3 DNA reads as TGCAGTGCTTCTAAGGACAGTCCGCGATATGGCTACACCTTC.

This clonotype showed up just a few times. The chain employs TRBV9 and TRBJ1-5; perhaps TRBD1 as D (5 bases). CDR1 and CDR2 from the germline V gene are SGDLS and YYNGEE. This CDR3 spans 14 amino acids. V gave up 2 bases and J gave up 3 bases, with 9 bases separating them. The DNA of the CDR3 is TGTGCCAGCAGCGTCGGCAGGGTCAATCAGCCCCAGCATTTT. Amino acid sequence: CASSVGRVNQPQHF. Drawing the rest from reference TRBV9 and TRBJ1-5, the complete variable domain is DSGVTQTPKHLITATGQRVTLRCSPRSGDLSVYWYQQSLDQGLQFLIQYYNGEERAKGNILERFSAQQFPDLHSELNLSSLELGDSALYFCASSVGRVNQPQHFGDGTRLSIL.

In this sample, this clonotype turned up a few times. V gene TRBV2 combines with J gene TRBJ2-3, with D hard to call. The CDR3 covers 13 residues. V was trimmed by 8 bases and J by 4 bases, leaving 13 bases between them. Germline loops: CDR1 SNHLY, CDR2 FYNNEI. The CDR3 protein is CASVKIIPDTQYF. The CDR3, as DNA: TGTGCCAGCGTGAAGATAATTCCAGATACGCAGTATTTT.

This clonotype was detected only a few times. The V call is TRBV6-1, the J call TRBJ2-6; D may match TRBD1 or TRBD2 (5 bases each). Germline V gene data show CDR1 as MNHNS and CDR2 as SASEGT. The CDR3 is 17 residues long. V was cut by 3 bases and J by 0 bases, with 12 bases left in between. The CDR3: CASSDTGPFSGANVLTF. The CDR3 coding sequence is TGTGCCAGCAGTGATACGGGACCGTTCTCTGGGGCCAACGTCCTGACTTTC.

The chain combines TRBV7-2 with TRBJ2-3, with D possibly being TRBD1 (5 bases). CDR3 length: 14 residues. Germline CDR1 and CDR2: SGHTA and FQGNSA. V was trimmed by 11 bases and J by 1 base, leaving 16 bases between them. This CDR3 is CAASKGLGTDTQYF. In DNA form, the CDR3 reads TGTGCCGCCTCGAAGGGGTTGGGCACAGATACGCAGTATTTT. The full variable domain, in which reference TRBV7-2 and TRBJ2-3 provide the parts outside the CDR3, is GAGVSQSPSNKVTEKGKDVELRCDPISGHTALYWYRQSLGQGLEFLIYFQGNSAPDKSGLPSDRFSAERTGGSVSTLTIQRTQQEDSAVYLCAASKGLGTDTQYFGPGTRLTVL.

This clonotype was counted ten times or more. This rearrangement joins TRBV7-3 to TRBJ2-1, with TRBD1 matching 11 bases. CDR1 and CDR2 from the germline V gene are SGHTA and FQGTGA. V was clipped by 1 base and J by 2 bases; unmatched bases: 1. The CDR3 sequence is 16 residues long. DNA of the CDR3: TGTGCCAGCAGCTTAATGGGACAGGGGGCCTACAATGAGCAGTTCTTC. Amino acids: CASSLMGQGAYNEQFF.

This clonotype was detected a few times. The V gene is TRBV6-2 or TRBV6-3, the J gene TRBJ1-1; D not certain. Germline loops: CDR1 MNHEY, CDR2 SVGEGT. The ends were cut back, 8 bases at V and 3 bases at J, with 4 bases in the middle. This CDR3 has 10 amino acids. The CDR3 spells CASVDTEAFF. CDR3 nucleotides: TGTGCCAGCGTGGACACTGAAGCTTTCTTT.